Listed below are T cell receptor beta chains from one sample, sequenced in a study of shared clonotypes between healthy human individuals. Method: immunoSEQ multiplex PCR; TCRdb's copy keeps in-frame clones and lacks some. The sample lists approximately 940,000 clones; 60% to 85% were seen once. The sample comprised memory CD4+ T cells sorted from blood. These receptor sequences come from a man aged 18 to 29 in good health. The CDR3 runs from the conserved cysteine through the conserved F or W. The D gene is left open where the match is weak. Clone size is given for some rows only: seen once, a few or many times, or a class if the clone is expanded.

D gene	clone size	V gene	J gene	CDR3 protein	CDR3 DNA
TRBD2	NA	TRBV4-3	TRBJ2-3	CASGLAGGADTQYF	TGCGCCAGCGGGCTAGCGGGGGGGGCAGATACGCAGTATTTT
NA	NA	TRBV6-6	TRBJ2-7	CASSRQVQGEQYF	TGTGCCAGCAGCCGACAGGTGCAGGGCGAGCAGTACTTC
NA	NA	TRBV20-1	TRBJ1-1	CSAPTAGGAFF	TGCAGTGCTCCGACAGCGGGTGGGGCTTTCTTT
TRBD1	NA	TRBV19	TRBJ2-2	CASRGTGGIGELFF	TGTGCCAGTAGAGGGACAGGGGGAATCGGGGAGCTGTTTTTT
NA	NA	TRBV30	TRBJ1-1	CAWRERTPGGGTEAFF	TGTGCCTGGAGGGAGAGGACGCCTGGGGGGGGCACTGAAGCTTTCTTT
TRBD1	NA	TRBV7-3	TRBJ1-2	CASSLNGAGTGDGYTF	TGTGCCAGCAGCTTAAACGGGGCCGGGACAGGGGATGGCTACACCTTC
NA	NA	TRBV5-6	TRBJ2-7	CASSLGGIYEQYF	TGTGCCAGCAGCTTGGGAGGGATCTACGAGCAGTACTTC
NA	NA	TRBV11-2	TRBJ1-2	CASSSGVTNYGYTF	TGTGCCAGCAGCTCAGGGGTGACTAACTATGGCTACACCTTC
TRBD1	NA	TRBV19	TRBJ1-5	CASSMTGTTNQPQHF	TGTGCCAGTAGTATGACAGGGACGACCAATCAGCCCCAGCATTTT
NA	many	TRBV7-2	TRBJ2-3	CASSPPRAQVGTDTQYF	TGTGCCAGCAGCCCCCCTCGCGCCCAAGTAGGGACAGATACGCAGTATTTT
NA	NA	TRBV27	TRBJ2-1	CASNVRPGGGIEQFF	TGTGCCAGCAACGTGAGACCAGGGGGGGGCATTGAGCAGTTCTTC
TRBD1	NA	TRBV5-6	TRBJ1-6	CASSWGQGDVNSPLHF	TGTGCCAGCAGCTGGGGACAGGGTGACGTTAATTCACCCCTCCACTTT
TRBD2	few	TRBV9	TRBJ2-5	CASSVGGSGRAGETQYF	TGTGCCAGCAGCGTAGGAGGTAGCGGGAGGGCCGGAGAGACCCAGTACTTC
NA	few	TRBV18	TRBJ2-7	CASSPGGYEQYF	TGTGCCAGCTCACCGGGGGGTTACGAGCAGTACTTC
NA	NA	TRBV9	TRBJ2-1	CASSVSPQTRDEQFF	TGTGCCAGCAGCGTATCCCCACAGACGCGCGATGAGCAGTTCTTC
TRBD2	NA	TRBV11-2	TRBJ2-3	CASSLDHPGGITDTQYF	TGTGCCAGCAGCTTAGATCACCCGGGAGGTATCACAGATACGCAGTATTTT
TRBD1	NA	TRBV5-1	TRBJ2-7	CASSLSGGTGSYEQYF	TGCGCCAGCAGCTTATCGGGCGGGACAGGGTCCTACGAGCAGTACTTC
NA	NA	TRBV9	TRBJ1-2	CASSANPRESNYGYTF	TGTGCCAGCAGCGCCAACCCGAGGGAATCGAACTATGGCTACACCTTC
NA	NA	TRBV6-1	TRBJ2-7	CASSEGGQFYEQYF	TGTGCCAGCAGTGAAGGAGGGCAGTTCTACGAGCAGTACTTC
NA	NA	TRBV21-1	TRBJ2-3	CASSKDTQYF	TGTGCCAGCAGCAAGGACACGCAGTATTTT
NA	NA	TRBV7-9	TRBJ1-6	CASSIDSGNSPLHF	TGTGCCAGCAGCATCGACAGCGGAAATTCACCCCTCCACTTT
TRBD2	NA	TRBV2	TRBJ2-7	CASTERGLGEQYF	TGTGCCAGCACCGAGCGGGGTCTCGGGGAGCAGTACTTC
NA	NA	TRBV7-9	TRBJ2-7	CASSLTAYEQYF	TGTGCCAGCAGCTTGACAGCCTACGAGCAGTACTTC